The 15 T cell receptor beta chains listed next were all sequenced from one sample in a study of cytomegalovirus exposure and HLA in healthy donors. Both 60 Vbeta primers and 13 Jbeta primers went into the PCR. Sequencing was performed with immunoSEQ multiplex PCR; in TCRdb, only in-frame clones are kept and a portion is missing. The sample yields approximately 150,000 clones, 79% seen once. Sequenced material: PBMCs. The receptors here all came from a man in his forties or fifties in good health and CMV-seropositive.

This chain connects TRBV15 to TRBJ2-3; TRBD1 matches at 12 bases. The CDR3 is 16 amino acids. Trimming cost V 4 bases and J 7 bases; bases outside gene matches: 9. Germline V gives CDR1 LNHNV, CDR2 YYDKDF (reference sequence). The DNA for the CDR3 is TGTGCCACCAGCAAAGTAGGGACAGGGGGCAGGCATACGCAGTATTTT. Translating it yields CATSKVGTGGRHTQYF.

The gene calls are TRBV6-1 and TRBJ2-3, with 7 bases identical to TRBD2. V was clipped by 2 bases and J by 1 base; unmatched bases: 6. This CDR3 comprises 16 residues. CDR1 and CDR2 from the germline V gene are MNHNS and SASEGT. The CDR3 bases are TGTGCCAGCAGTGAACTTGGCGGGAGACGCACAGATACGCAGTATTTT. Translation gives CASSELGGRRTDTQYF.

The CDR3 reads CASSLASGTSGRTSQETQYF. In DNA form, the CDR3 reads TGTGCCAGCTCCCTCGCTTCCGGGACTAGCGGGAGAACGTCCCAAGAGACCCAGTACTTC. The rearrangement uses TRBV18 and TRBJ2-5; 14 nucleotides align to TRBD2. CDR3 size: 20 residues. Per the germline V gene, CDR1 is KGHSH and CDR2 is LQKENI. Losses at the gene ends were 6 bases for V and 1 base for J; bases not matched to a gene: 16.

The chain recombines TRBV19 with TRBJ1-5; 8 nucleotides agree with TRBD1. Germline values: CDR1 LNHDA, CDR2 SQIVND (reference sequence). The CDR3 length is 15 residues. V shed 4 bases and J 7 bases; nucleotides not matched to a gene: 9. The CDR3 here is CASSRQGPRGQPQHF. The CDR3 DNA reads TGTGCCAGTAGTAGACAGGGGCCGCGCGGGCAGCCCCAGCATTTT. Full variable domain (remainder filled in from reference TRBV19 and TRBJ1-5): DGGITQSPKYLFRKEGQNVTLSCEQNLNHDAMYWYRQDPGQGLRLIYYSQIVNDFQKGDIAEGYSVSREKKESFPLTVTSAQKNPTAFYLCASSRQGPRGQPQHFGDGTRLSIL.

This sequence joins TRBV6-1 and TRBJ2-7, with 12 bases fitting TRBD1. Germline CDR1 and CDR2: MNHNS and SASEGT. CDR3 size: 15 residues. V shed 7 bases, J shed 5 bases, and the junction held 9 bases outside the gene matches. CDR3 coding DNA: TGTGCCAGCATCCGAATAGGGACAGGGGGCCACGAGCAGTACTTC. Translating it yields CASIRIGTGGHEQYF.

This clone was counted a few times. The chain links TRBV5-1 to TRBJ2-1; 9 bases are a match to TRBD2. The junction had 1 base not matched to a gene; V was cut back by 0 bases and J by 6 bases. In germline, CDR1 is SGHRS, CDR2 YFSETQ. CDR3 length: 14 residues. The CDR3 DNA is TGCGCCAGCAGCTTGGTACTAGCGGGCAATGAGCAGTTCTTC. Translating it yields CASSLVLAGNEQFF.

The chain combines TRBV5-1 with TRBJ1-4; D is unresolved. The CDR3 sequence is 14 residues long. Germline CDR1 reads SGHRS; CDR2 reads YFSETQ. Trimming cost V 2 bases and J 8 bases, with 13 bases left between them. CDR3 coding DNA: TGCGCCAGCAGCTTTGGGCAGCTCAAGGAAAAACTGTTTTTT. This gives the protein CASSFGQLKEKLFF.

This chain links TRBV4-2 with TRBJ2-3, with a tentative D call TRBD2 (5 bases). CDR1 is LGHNA, CDR2 YNFKEQ, per germline. V shed 4 bases and J shed 5 bases, with 16 bases lying between them. The CDR3 consists of 15 residues. The CDR3: CASSPTSGREDTQYF. DNA of the CDR3: TGTGCCAGCAGCCCAACCAGCGGTAGGGAAGATACGCAGTATTTT.

The chain is built from TRBV6-1 and TRBJ2-7; 13 nucleotides line up with TRBD2. CDR1 and CDR2 (germline): MNHNS, SASEGT. V lost 6 bases and J lost 7; bases outside the gene matches: 9. This CDR3 region has 15 residues. As DNA, the CDR3 is TGTGCCAGCAGCGAGCCGGGACTAGCGGGAAATGAGCAGTACTTC. Protein sequence: CASSEPGLAGNEQYF.

In this sample, this clone turned up once. The genes are TRBV19 and TRBJ2-7; possibly TRBD1 for D (5 bases). With 7 bases removed from V and 0 bases from J, the gap between germline ends came to 10 bases. Germline values: CDR1 LNHDA, CDR2 SQIVND (reference sequence). This CDR3 comprises 13 residues. The CDR3, as DNA: TGTGCCAGTACCTCGGACAACTCCTACGAGCAGTACTTC. Its translation is CASTSDNSYEQYF.

The V and J genes are TRBV27 and TRBJ2-1; 11 bases agree with TRBD2. The CDR3 extends over 17 amino acids. Trimming took 5 bases from V and 6 from J; bases not matched to a gene: 12. CDR1 is MNHEY and CDR2 is SMNVEV in the germline V gene (reference sequence). The DNA of the CDR3 is TGTGCCAGCAGTATGACAATACTAGCGGGAGTAAGCAATGAGCAGTTCTTC. Its translation is CASSMTILAGVSNEQFF.

V and J are TRBV11-1 and TRBJ2-1; possibly TRBD2 for D (6 bases). CDR3 size: 16 residues. Germline V gene lookup returns CDR1 SGHAT and CDR2 FQDESV (reference sequence). The V end lost 5 bases, the J end lost 7 bases, and 21 bases lay between the germline ends. CDR3 DNA sequence: TGTGCCAGCAGCGACCGGGACTTCCGCCGAGGTAATGAGCAGTTCTTC. Protein: CASSDRDFRRGNEQFF. Full variable domain (rest looked up from reference TRBV11-1 and TRBJ2-1): EAEVAQSPRYKITEKSQAVAFWCDPISGHATLYWYRQILGQGPELLVQFQDESVVDDSQLPKDRFSAERLKGVDSTLKIQPAELGDSAMYLCASSDRDFRRGNEQFFGPGTRLTVL.

The chain is built from TRBV6-6 and TRBJ2-7; 9 bases are shared with TRBD1. CDR3 length: 12 residues. In germline, CDR1 is MNHNY, CDR2 SVGAGI (reference sequence). V trimming: 6 bases; J trimming: 6 bases; junction bases outside the gene matches: 3. The CDR3 spells CASRRQGGEQYF. In DNA, the CDR3 is TGTGCCAGCAGGAGACAGGGGGGCGAGCAGTACTTC.

This chain links TRBV4-1 with TRBJ2-7; 9 bases line up with TRBD1. Germline-derived CDR1 and CDR2 are MGHRA and YSYEKL. The trim removed 4 bases at V and 3 bases at J, leaving 7 bases unmatched. The CDR3 totals 15 residues. In nucleotides, the CDR3 is TGCGCCAGCAGCCCCCCGACAGGGGGAGGCTACGAGCAGTACTTC. Translated, it gives CASSPPTGGGYEQYF.

A note on this clone: Other DNA sequences within the sample encode an identical CDR3. The V and J genes are TRBV5-1 and TRBJ1-2; 7 bases are shared with TRBD1. The CDR3 is 14 amino acids. With V trimmed by 0 bases and J by 5 bases, 4 bases remained unmatched. The V gene's germline CDR1 is SGHRS and CDR2 YFSETQ. The CDR3 DNA sequence: TGCGCCAGCAGCTTGGCGCAGGGGGATTATGGCTACACCTTC. The encoded protein is CASSLAQGDYGYTF.